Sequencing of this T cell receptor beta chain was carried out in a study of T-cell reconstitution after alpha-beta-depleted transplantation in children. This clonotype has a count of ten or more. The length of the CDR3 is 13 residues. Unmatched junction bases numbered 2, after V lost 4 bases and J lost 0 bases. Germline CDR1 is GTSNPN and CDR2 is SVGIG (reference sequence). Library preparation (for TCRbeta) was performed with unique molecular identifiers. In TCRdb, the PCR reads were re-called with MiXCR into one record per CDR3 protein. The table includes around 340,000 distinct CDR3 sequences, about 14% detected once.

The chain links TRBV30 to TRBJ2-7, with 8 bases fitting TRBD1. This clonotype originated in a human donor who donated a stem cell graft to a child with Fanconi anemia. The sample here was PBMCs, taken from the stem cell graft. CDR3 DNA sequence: TGTGCCTGGACGGGACAGGACTCCTACGAGCAGTACTTC. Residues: CAWTGQDSYEQYF. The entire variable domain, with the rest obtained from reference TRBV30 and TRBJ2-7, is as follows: SQTIHQWPATLVQPVGSPLSLECTVEGTSNPNLYWYRQAAGRGLQLLFYSVGIGQISSEVPQNLSASRPQDRQFILSSKKLLLSDSGFYLCAWTGQDSYEQYFGPGTRLTVT.